Below, one T cell receptor beta chain is given with its context. Method: immunoSEQ multiplex PCR; TCRdb's copy keeps in-frame clones and lacks some. The sample shows tens of thousands of clones, about three quarters of them seen only once. The sample originates from a study of T cell responses to AZD1222 COVID-19 vaccine. The origin of this receptor is an adult in good health. The sequencing used peripheral blood, collected on day 0 of AZD1222 vaccination.

The chain's CDR3 is CASSPAGGATYNEQFF. In DNA form, the CDR3 reads TGTGCCAGCAGCCCGGCGGGGGGGGCCACCTACAATGAGCAGTTCTTC. This chain connects TRBV27 to TRBJ2-1; 9 bases map to TRBD2. With 6 bases clipped from V and 2 bases from J, the junction kept 8 bases outside the gene matches. Germline values: CDR1 MNHEY, CDR2 SMNVEV (reference sequence). CDR3 length: 16 amino acids.